Presented here are 19 T cell receptor beta chains from one specimen sequenced in a study of T cells in Graves' hyperthyroidism and ophthalmopathy (dated by TCRdb to about 2019). Library preparation employed multiplex PCR. Data came from an Illumina HiSeq 2000. Amplification of TCR beta CDR3 regions was carried out from RNA transcripts. The first round of RT-PCR for the TCR CDR3 was performed with the HTBI primer set and the Qiagen OneStep RT-PCR kit. TCRdb's own reprocessing of the public reads used fastp at Q25 and MiXCR and kept productive beta chains. Each CDR3 protein appears once, grouped with its most common genes and DNA. The sample table records some 490,000 distinct CDR3 sequences; about 20% of these occur just once. The ten largest clonotypes hold 49% of the sample. Sequencing input: blood. The receptors here all came from a woman between 70 and 85 years old with Graves' ophthalmopathy.

J is TRBJ2-7 and V is TRBV19; D is undetermined. This CDR3 contains 14 residues. Per germline, CDR1 LNHDA and CDR2 SQIVND (reference sequence). Trimming cost V 3 bases and J 3 bases, with 12 bases left between them. The DNA of the CDR3 is TGTGCCAGTAGTATCTCCGACTGGGACTACGAGCAGTACTTC. This translates into CASSISDWDYEQYF.

In this sample, this clonotype turned up a few times. V is TRBV5-1 and J is TRBJ1-1; D is ambiguous. The germline CDR1 and CDR2 sequences are SGHRS and YFSETQ. The CDR3 sequence is 15 residues long. The V gene lost 0 bases and the J gene lost 5 bases, with 14 bases spanning the gap. The CDR3 spells CASSLGWRGWTEAFF. The CDR3 DNA reads as TGCGCCAGCAGCTTGGGATGGCGGGGATGGACTGAAGCTTTCTTT.

This clonotype was counted a few times. The V gene is TRBV7-2, the J gene TRBJ2-5, with D possibly TRBD2 on 6 matching bases. Trimming removed 3 bases from V and 1 base from J, with 15 bases in between. Germline CDR1 and CDR2: SGHTA and FQGNSA. The CDR3 covers 16 residues. The chain's CDR3 is CASSLTPLASQETQYF. The CDR3 coding sequence is TGTGCCAGCAGCTTGACCCCCCTAGCGTCCCAAGAGACCCAGTACTTC.

The V call is TRBV6-2 or TRBV6-3, the J call TRBJ1-5; D call uncertain. Trimming took off 5 bases at V and 6 bases at J, with 11 bases between the two ends. The CDR3 runs 13 residues. CDR1 MNHEY and CDR2 SVGEGT come from the germline V gene. The CDR3 sequence is CASSRVEGQPQHF. CDR3 bases: TGTGCCAGCAGTAGGGTGGAGGGTCAGCCCCAGCATTTT.

This clonotype was seen more than once but under ten times. This sequence joins TRBV9 and TRBJ2-1; D is uncertain. V lost 0 bases and J 2 bases, leaving 12 bases between the germline ends. Germline lookup yields CDR1 SGDLS and CDR2 YYNGEE. The CDR3 runs 16 residues. The CDR3 here is CASSVEGHRPYNEQFF. The CDR3 region has the DNA TGTGCCAGCAGCGTAGAGGGTCATCGCCCCTACAATGAGCAGTTCTTC.

The J gene is TRBJ1-5, the V gene TRBV20-1, with D tentatively TRBD1 (6 bases). The CDR3 extends over 16 amino acids. Trimming took off 1 base at V and 2 bases at J, with 15 bases between the two ends. Germline-derived CDR1 and CDR2 are DFQATT and SNEGSKA (reference sequence). The CDR3 region has the DNA TGCAGTGCTAGAGCTGGGGGGGCGGTTGGCAATCAGCCCCAGCATTTT. Encoded protein: CSARAGGAVGNQPQHF.

In this sample, this clonotype turned up a few times. The chain employs TRBV10-1 and TRBJ2-3, with a possible D match to TRBD1 (7 bases). Trimming took off 6 bases at V and 6 bases at J, with 10 bases between the two ends. Germline loops: CDR1 WNHNN, CDR2 SYGVQD (reference sequence). The CDR3 sequence is 12 residues long. CDR3 sequence: CASSAGGDTQYF. CDR3 coding DNA: TGCGCCAGCAGCGCAGGGGGGGATACGCAGTATTTT.

This chain links TRBV6-5 with TRBJ1-5, with D unresolved. Trimming took off 0 bases at V and 4 bases at J, with 7 bases between the two ends. CDR3 length equals 14 residues. The germline CDR1 and CDR2 sequences are MNHEY and SVGAGI. CDR3 protein: CASSYSPGNQPQHF. The CDR3 bases are TGTGCCAGCAGTTACTCGCCAGGTAATCAGCCCCAGCATTTT.

The chain has TRBV5-6 and TRBJ2-3, with D uncertain. Germline V lookup: CDR1 SGHDT, CDR2 YYEEEE. There are 13 residues in the CDR3. V lost 4 bases to trimming and J lost 5 bases, with 11 bases between them. The CDR3 DNA reads as TGTGCCAGCAGCCACCTTTGGGGAGATACGCAGTATTTT. This gives the protein CASSHLWGDTQYF. The variable domain in full, with the rest retrieved from reference TRBV5-6 and TRBJ2-3, is DAGVTQSPTHLIKTRGQQVTLRCSPKSGHDTVSWYQQALGQGPQFIFQYYEEEERQRGNFPDRFSGHQFPNYSSELNVNALLLGDSALYLCASSHLWGDTQYFGPGTRLTVL.

The rearrangement joins TRBV29-1 to TRBJ2-7; the D is unclear. Germline loops: CDR1 SQVTM, CDR2 ANQGSEA. V lost 3 bases to trimming and J lost 6 bases, with 9 bases between them. There are 11 residues in the CDR3. The CDR3 coding sequence is TGCAGCGTTGAGCTAGGATCCGAGCAGTACTTC. Translated: CSVELGSEQYF.

The V and J genes are TRBV24-1 and TRBJ2-2; D unclear. V dropped 4 bases and J dropped 3 bases, with 11 bases sitting between them. Germline CDR1 reads KGHDR; CDR2 reads SFDVKD. This CDR3 region has 15 residues. The CDR3 region has the DNA TGTGCCACCAGTGACCCCGTTAGGGACACCGGGGAGCTGTTTTTT. It translates to CATSDPVRDTGELFF.

The V and J genes are TRBV6-4 and TRBJ2-1, with 10 bases lining up with TRBD2. Germline V gives CDR1 MRHNA, CDR2 SNTAGT. This CDR3 has 15 residues. The J segment lost 4 bases and the V segment lost 6 bases, leaving 6 bases of the junction unmatched. The CDR3 spells CASSLTSGMYNEQFF. CDR3 in DNA: TGTGCCAGCAGCTTAACTAGCGGGATGTACAATGAGCAGTTCTTC.

With respect to this clonotype: The CDR3 ends on some other residue instead of the conserved phenylalanine or tryptophan, so this is likely a read error. The chain couples TRBV18 to TRBJ2-3, with a possible D match to TRBD1 (5 bases). Deletions cut 4 bases from V and 4 bases from J, with 12 bases between. The length of the CDR3 is 14 residues. In germline, CDR1 is KGHSH, CDR2 LQKENI. DNA of the CDR3: TGTGCCAGCTCACACCCCAAGGGGCCAGATACGCAGTATTGT. It translates to CASSHPKGPDTQYC.

Only a few counts were recorded for this clonotype. The chain carries TRBV7-3 and TRBJ2-1, with 11 positions matching TRBD2. V lost 1 base and J lost 7; bases outside the gene matches: 15. CDR1 is SGHTA and CDR2 is FQGTGA in the germline V gene. The CDR3 is made up of 19 amino acids. The chain's CDR3 is CASSLNLAGGLWSPNEQFF. CDR3 DNA: TGTGCCAGCAGCTTAAATTTAGCGGGAGGGCTCTGGAGTCCGAATGAGCAGTTCTTC.

This clonotype showed up many times. The V call is TRBV11-2, the J call TRBJ2-5; D tentatively fits TRBD1 or TRBD2 (6 bases each). With 5 bases removed from V and 4 bases from J, the gap between germline ends came to 17 bases. CDR1 SGHAT and CDR2 FQNNGV come from the germline V gene. The CDR3 is 15 residues long. The CDR3: CASSPVRGRGETQYF. DNA of the CDR3: TGTGCCAGCAGCCCCGTCCGGGGGCGCGGAGAGACCCAGTACTTC.

This clonotype has only one observation. It may be a read error: a sequence one base away is much more abundant. CDR3 DNA: TGTGCCAGCAGCGGGCCTCCTTACGAGCAGTACTTC. Translation gives CASSGPPYEQYF. The rearrangement uses TRBV11-2 and TRBJ2-7, with D hard to call. CDR3 length: 12 residues. Germline V gene lookup returns CDR1 SGHAT and CDR2 FQNNGV. Trimming stripped 5 bases from V and 4 bases from J, with 9 bases between.

There are a few counts of this clonotype. This chain connects TRBV18 to TRBJ2-7; 11 bases are shared with TRBD1. Germline V gene sequence: CDR1 KGHSH, CDR2 LQKENI. The J segment lost 3 bases and the V segment lost 5 bases, leaving 9 bases of the junction unmatched. The CDR3 is 16 amino acids. The CDR3 sequence is CASSFLSGTGGYEQYF. In DNA form, the CDR3 reads TGTGCCAGCTCATTTCTTTCCGGGACAGGGGGCTACGAGCAGTACTTC.

The chain joins TRBV19 to TRBJ2-1; the match to TRBD2 covers 10 bases. The CDR3 spans 14 residues. CDR1 and CDR2 (germline): LNHDA, SQIVND (reference sequence). J lost 6 bases, V lost 4 bases, and 3 bases had no gene match. CDR3 coding DNA: TGTGCCAGTAGTAAAGCGGGAGGGCCCAATGAGCAGTTCTTC. It translates to CASSKAGGPNEQFF.

The chain has TRBV19 and TRBJ2-5; 9 positions agree with TRBD1. The germline CDR1 and CDR2 sequences are LNHDA and SQIVND (reference sequence). This CDR3 contains 15 residues. V gave up 7 bases and J gave up 1 base; unmatched junction bases: 7. In DNA, the CDR3 is TGTGCCAGTAATAGGGGACAGGGAGCCCAAGAGACCCAGTACTTC. This codes for CASNRGQGAQETQYF.